The 28 T cell receptor beta chains presented below share a single source sample, sequenced in a study of TET2 disruption in CD19-targeted CAR T cells. Regarding treatment: autologous CTL019 cells: CD19 CAR with 4-1BB and CD3 zeta domains. Measured with immunoSEQ multiplex PCR; TCRdb has only the in-frame clones, and not every one. Listed are more than 25,000 clones; less than 2% falls within the top ten. Their specific antigens are unknown. The sample here was CD8- CAR+ T cells sorted from cultured blood T cells, taken for CD19 CAR T cell therapy. This sample's subset: CD8-negative CAR-positive T cells from the infusion product. All receptors derive from a man between 65 and 85 years old with chronic lymphocytic leukemia.

On this clone: The read ends 3 residues shy of where the CDR3 ends; the end is completed using the germline J gene. The rearrangement joins TRBV29-1 to TRBJ2-3; no definite D call. The CDR3 totals 16 residues. V was shortened by 4 bases and J by 0 bases, with 17 bases between the two germline ends. Germline CDR1 SQVTM, CDR2 ANQGSEA. The sequenced CDR3 bases are TGCAGCGTTGCTCGCGACTGGATACCTAGCACAGATACG. Its protein is CSVARDWIPSTDT. The full CDR3 sequence reads CSVARDWIPSTDTQYF.

Points on this clone: The read stops 3 residues short of the end of the CDR3; the missing end is completed from the germline J gene. V gene TRBV20-1 combines with J gene TRBJ2-3, with D unclear. Germline V gene lookup returns CDR1 DFQATT and CDR2 SNEGSKA (reference sequence). This CDR3 contains 15 residues. Trimming pared 1 base from V and 3 bases from J, leaving 14 bases between. The CDR3 is CSARGGSRPTDTQYF. CDR3 DNA, as far as it was read: TGCAGTGCTAGAGGCGGTTCCCGCCCAACAGATACG.

A note on this clone: From the germline J gene comes the end of the CDR3, since the read stops 3 residues before it. The chain recombines TRBV7-3 with TRBJ2-4, with D possibly matching TRBD2 (5 bases). Germline V gene lookup returns CDR1 SGHTA and CDR2 FQGTGA. This CDR3 is 13 amino acids long. This CDR3 reads CASSSGSSYGQYF. The sequenced CDR3 bases are TGTGCCAGCAGCTCGGGGTCTTCCTATGGT.

As for this clone: Sequencing ends 3 residues short of the CDR3 end; the germline J gene provides the rest. The gene calls are TRBV3-1 (or the pseudogene TRBV3-2) and TRBJ2-5; 7 bases match TRBD1. The CDR3 contains 14 residues. Trimming removed 3 bases from V and 4 bases from J; junction bases left unmatched: 5. Germline loops: CDR1 LGHDT, CDR2 YNNKEL (reference sequence). The CDR3 loop reads CASSHLGQAETQYF. The part of the CDR3 DNA that was read is TGTGCCAGCAGCCACCTCGGACAGGCAGAGACC.

To note about this clone: The missing CDR3 end, 3 residues past where the read stops, is filled in from the germline J gene. V usage is TRBV4-2 and J usage is TRBJ2-3; the match to TRBD2 covers 10 bases. The CDR3 contains 17 residues. CDR1 is LGHNA and CDR2 is YNFKEQ in the germline V gene. The V segment lost 3 bases and the J segment 0 bases; nucleotides outside the gene matches: 6. CDR3 DNA, as far as it was read: TGTGCCAGCAGCCATGCCACTAGCGGGGACAGCACAGATACG. It is translated as CASSHATSGDSTDT. The complete CDR3 sequence is CASSHATSGDSTDTQYF.

According to its frequency, this clone is medium-sized. The CDR3 is cut off 3 residues early in the read; its end comes from the germline J gene. The V and J genes are TRBV6-2 or TRBV6-3 and TRBJ2-3; 10 bases line up with TRBD1. The V gene end was trimmed by 2 bases and the J gene end by 7 bases; junction bases not matched to a gene: 3. The CDR3 length is 14 residues. Germline CDR1 reads MNHEY; CDR2 reads SVGEGT. The CDR3 spells CASSYPGQGYTQYF. The sequenced CDR3 bases are TGTGCCAGCAGTTACCCGGGACAGGGGTATACG.

CDR3: CAISEQGANEKLFF. The part of the CDR3 DNA that was read is TGTGCCATCAGTGAGCAGGGTGCTAATGAAAAA. V is TRBV10-3 and J is TRBJ1-4; perhaps TRBD1 as D (5 bases). The read is 3 residues too short to cover the CDR3 end, so that end is filled in from the germline J gene. Between the trimmed V and J ends, which lost 2 bases and 3 bases, there was a span of 7 bases. CDR1 is ENHRY and CDR2 is SYGVKD in the germline V gene. The CDR3 length is 14 residues.

With regard to this clone: The read halts 3 residues ahead of the CDR3 end, with the missing end drawn from the germline J gene. V is TRBV19 and J is TRBJ1-4; 7 bases are a match to TRBD1. The CDR3 contains 19 residues. Trimming removed 3 bases from V and 10 bases from J; junction bases left unmatched: 23. Germline V CDR1 and CDR2: LNHDA, SQIVND (reference sequence). The CDR3 DNA, read in part, is TGTGCCAGTAGTATGCCCACAGGGGTCGGCTATGAGGTACCCCGAAAA. This encodes CASSMPTGVGYEVPRK. In full, the CDR3 is CASSMPTGVGYEVPRKLFF.

CDR3 DNA, as far as it was read: TGTGCCAGCAGTGGCACCTACGAG. Translated: CASSGTYE. From start to end, the CDR3 is CASSGTYEQYF. The rearrangement joins TRBV28 to TRBJ2-7; D gene ambiguous. The read terminates 3 residues ahead of where the CDR3 ends, so the germline J gene completes it. Deletions cut 5 bases from V and 2 bases from J, with 4 bases between. The CDR3 spans 11 residues. The germline CDR1 and CDR2 sequences are MDHEN and SYDVKM.

This clone is deemed medium-sized by its frequency. The read terminates 3 residues before the CDR3 end, so the remaining end is supplied by the germline J gene. This rearrangement joins TRBV20-1 to TRBJ1-2; 10 nucleotides line up with TRBD1. Germline V CDR1 and CDR2: DFQATT, SNEGSKA (reference sequence). The CDR3 runs to 13 residues. The CDR3 bases that were read are TGCAGTGCTAGAATGGGACAGGGGAGAGGC. Translation gives CSARMGQGRG. The whole CDR3 protein reads CSARMGQGRGYTF.

Comment on this clone: The read stops 3 residues short of the end of the CDR3; the missing end is completed from the germline J gene. The chain employs TRBV10-3 and TRBJ1-4, with 8 bases identical to TRBD1. Germline V gene lookup returns CDR1 ENHRY and CDR2 SYGVKD. The CDR3 extends over 13 amino acids. The junction had 2 bases not matched to a gene; V was cut back by 4 bases and J by 7 bases. The sequenced CDR3 bases are TGTGCCATCAGTGGAGGACAGGGTGAAAAA. It codes for CAISGGQGEK. The whole CDR3 sequence reads CAISGGQGEKLFF.

A remark on this clone: The read ends 3 residues early relative to the CDR3; the germline J gene fills the gap. The chain recombines TRBV6-4 with TRBJ1-1; tentative D call: TRBD1 (5 bases). This CDR3 contains 14 residues. Trimming took 2 bases from V and 6 from J, leaving 13 bases between them. Germline values: CDR1 MRHNA, CDR2 SNTAGT. The covered CDR3 bases are TGTGCCAGCAGTGACGGAGGGGATTACGCTGAA. This translates into CASSDGGDYAE. The whole CDR3 is CASSDGGDYAEAFF.

With respect to this clone: The CDR3 is cut off 3 residues early in the read; its end comes from the germline J gene. The J gene is TRBJ1-1, the V gene TRBV28, with a weak D call TRBD1 (5 bases). Germline CDR1 MDHEN, CDR2 SYDVKM. The germline V and J ends were trimmed by 3 bases and 7 bases, with 18 bases remaining between them. The CDR3 runs 15 residues. CDR3 protein: CASSFSLPRQNEAFF. The part of the CDR3 DNA that was read is TGTGCCAGCAGTTTTTCCCTTCCCCGACAGAATGAA.

As to this clone: The read ends 3 residues before the CDR3 terminus; that terminus is restored from the germline J gene. This chain uses TRBV2 with TRBJ2-2, with 11 bases lining up with TRBD2. CDR3 length equals 17 residues. J gave up 2 bases and V 6 bases, and 8 bases lay outside the gene matches. The V gene's germline CDR1 is SNHLY and CDR2 FYNNEI. The sequenced part of the CDR3 DNA is TGTGCCAGCAGCATTATAGCGGGGGGGTTTAACACCGGGGAG. Its protein product is CASSIIAGGFNTGE. The entire CDR3 is CASSIIAGGFNTGELFF.

The CDR3 loop is CASSSPVSGNTIYF. The covered CDR3 bases are TGTGCCAGCAGTTCCCCCGTCTCTGGAAACACC. The V call is TRBV5-6, the J call TRBJ1-3; the D is unclear. The read finishes 3 residues shy of the CDR3 end, and the germline J gene is used to complete it. The length of the CDR3 is 14 residues. Trimming took 5 bases from V and 0 from J, leaving 9 bases between them. Germline CDR1 is SGHDT and CDR2 is YYEEEE.

A remark on this clone: The read stops 3 residues short of the end of the CDR3; the missing end is completed from the germline J gene. The chain couples TRBV30 to TRBJ1-1; D gene ambiguous. CDR3 length equals 13 residues. The V and J ends lost 3 bases and 4 bases respectively, with 12 bases between them. Germline V CDR1 and CDR2: GTSNPN, SVGIG (reference sequence). CDR3 in amino acids: CAWSPGELTEAFF. The CDR3 bases that were read are TGTGCCTGGAGCCCAGGAGAACTCACTGAA.

As regards this clone: The CDR3 end lies 3 residues beyond the end of the read and is filled in from the germline J gene. V usage is TRBV2 and J usage is TRBJ1-2; 7 nucleotides align to TRBD1. This CDR3 region has 16 residues. Germline V gene sequence: CDR1 SNHLY, CDR2 FYNNEI. Here the CDR3 reads CASSLGTSGGTDTYTF. The DNA read from the CDR3 is TGTGCCAGCAGTCTAGGGACTAGCGGGGGGACAGATACC.

With regard to this clone: The CDR3 end lies 3 residues beyond the end of the read and is filled in from the germline J gene. The gene calls are TRBV19 and TRBJ2-4; D remains ambiguous. The CDR3 contains 14 residues. Germline V gene sequence: CDR1 LNHDA, CDR2 SQIVND (reference sequence). The part of the CDR3 DNA that was read is TGTGCCAGTAGTATTGCAGCTATTAACTATGGT. Translating it yields CASSIAAINYG. The full CDR3 reads CASSIAAINYGQYF.

As concerns this clone: The read terminates 3 residues ahead of where the CDR3 ends, so the germline J gene completes it. V is TRBV29-1 and J is TRBJ2-5; 10 bases map to TRBD2. Looked up from germline, CDR1 is SQVTM and CDR2 is ANQGSEA. CDR3 length: 15 amino acids. Trimming took 0 bases from V and 5 from J; bases not matched to a gene: 6. CDR3 amino acids: CSVEDRAGGPETQYF. The covered CDR3 bases are TGCAGCGTTGAAGATCGAGCGGGGGGGCCGGAGACC.

In the case of this clone: The read ends 3 residues before the CDR3 terminus; that terminus is restored from the germline J gene. The rearrangement uses TRBV9 and TRBJ2-2; TRBD1 aligns across 7 bases. Germline V gives CDR1 SGDLS, CDR2 YYNGEE. V was pared by 4 bases and J by 6 bases, with 9 bases of the junction left unmatched. The CDR3 covers 15 residues. CDR3 DNA, as far as it was read: TGTGCCAGCAGCCCCCGGGACAGCCCACCCGGGGAG. Translation: CASSPRDSPPGE. The CDR3, in full, reads CASSPRDSPPGELFF.

Concerning this clone: The DNA ends 3 residues before the CDR3 does, and the rest of the CDR3 is filled in from the germline J gene. The chain couples TRBV20-1 to TRBJ2-5, with D tentatively TRBD2 (6 bases). Per germline, CDR1 DFQATT and CDR2 SNEGSKA (reference sequence). This CDR3 has 17 amino acids. Trimming stripped 3 bases from V and 4 bases from J, with 24 bases between. CDR3 sequence reads: CSASRLGGRESSETQYF. The part of the CDR3 DNA that was read is TGCAGTGCTAGCCGCCTGGGAGGCAGGGAGTCCTCAGAGACC.

Concerning this clone itself: Coverage ceases 3 residues before the CDR3 finishes, and the germline J gene fills in the end. The rearrangement links TRBV2 to TRBJ2-1, with D possibly being TRBD1 (5 bases). The V end lost 5 bases, the J end lost 4 bases, and 15 bases lay between the germline ends. This CDR3 has 15 amino acids. Germline assignment: CDR1 SNHLY and CDR2 FYNNEI. The sequenced part of the CDR3 DNA is TGTGCCAGCAGTATGGGGCCCCCATCGTACAATGAG. As protein: CASSMGPPSYNE. The entire CDR3 sequence reads CASSMGPPSYNEQFF.

As to this clone: Sequencing ends 3 residues short of the CDR3 end; the germline J gene provides the rest. The chain carries TRBV18 and TRBJ1-2; D possibly corresponds to TRBD1 (6 bases). The CDR3 length is 20 residues. CDR1 is KGHSH, CDR2 LQKENI, per germline. CDR3 protein: CASSPPGGAPAAGAGSDYTF. The DNA read from the CDR3 is TGTGCCAGCTCACCACCGGGGGGGGCCCCGGCAGCGGGCGCCGGGAGTGAC.

In the case of this clone: With the read ending 3 residues before the CDR3 end, the germline J gene is used to fill in that end. This CDR3 is also generated by other DNA sequences in the sample. The V and J genes are TRBV18 and TRBJ1-3, with 7 positions matching TRBD1. The CDR3 contains 16 residues. Germline-derived CDR1 and CDR2 are KGHSH and LQKENI. Trimming at V came to 3 bases and at J to 0 bases, leaving 5 bases not matched to a gene. CDR3 DNA (partial): TGTGCCAGCTCACCGGGGACAGCCCCCTCTGGAAACACC. This translates into CASSPGTAPSGNT. The full CDR3 protein reads CASSPGTAPSGNTIYF.

Comments on this clone: The read falls 3 residues short of the CDR3 end, and the missing part is taken from the germline J gene. The rearrangement links TRBV6-1 to TRBJ2-5; a weak D match, TRBD1 (7 bases). The CDR3 has 16 amino acids. CDR1 and CDR2 (germline): MNHNS, SASEGT. Trimming pared 2 bases from V and 5 bases from J, leaving 18 bases between. The CDR3 loop is CASSEFDREVSETQYF. Incomplete CDR3 DNA: TGTGCCAGCAGTGAATTCGACAGGGAGGTTTCGGAGACC.

Remarks on this clone: From the germline J gene comes the end of the CDR3, since the read stops 3 residues before it. This chain connects TRBV5-1 to TRBJ2-3; 13 nucleotides match TRBD2. CDR1 SGHRS and CDR2 YFSETQ come from the germline V gene. This CDR3 is 14 amino acids long. The CDR3 protein is CASSTSGTSGAQYF. The CDR3 DNA, read in part, is TGCGCCAGCAGCACCTCCGGGACTAGCGGGGCG.

Turning to this clone: One junction end disagrees with the germline gene, perhaps due to a read error. The read is 3 residues too short to cover the CDR3 end, so that end is filled in from the germline J gene. The chain uses TRBV7-9 and TRBJ2-3, with D perhaps TRBD2 (6 bases). Germline V gene data show CDR1 as SEHNR and CDR2 as FQNEAQ (reference sequence). The CDR3 is 14 residues long. The sequenced CDR3 bases are TGTTCCAGCAGCTTAGGAGGGGGCACAGATACG. Its protein product is CSSSLGGGTDT. The CDR3 as a whole reads CSSSLGGGTDTQYF.

Regarding this clone: The read stops 3 residues short of the end of the CDR3; the missing end is completed from the germline J gene. The chain recombines TRBV4-2 with TRBJ2-4; 7 positions agree with TRBD1. Looked up from germline, CDR1 is LGHNA and CDR2 is YNFKEQ. This CDR3 comprises 15 residues. The CDR3 protein is CASSQDRRDSQPQYF. Incomplete CDR3 DNA: TGTGCCAGCAGCCAAGACCGTCGGGACAGTCAGCCT.